These T cell receptor beta chains were read from a single sample in a study of T cells after yellow fever vaccination. MiXCR, applied by TCRdb to the 5' RACE reads, yields one record per CDR3 protein. This sample has approximately 300,000 distinct CDR3 sequences, with roughly 9.4% found just once. Specimen: PBMCs, collected on the day of the first yellow fever vaccination. Receptor source: a man between 18 and 29 years old who received the YFV17D yellow fever vaccine. Both conserved end residues are part of each CDR3. D genes are given only for firm matches. Only part of the rows carry a size: once, few, many, or a class if the clone is expanded.

CASSLESQGAGETQYF	TGTGCCAGCAGCTTAGAATCCCAGGGGGCTGGGGAGACCCAGTACTTC	many	TRBJ2-5	TRBV7-6	TRBD1
CAISEPPGRGYQETQYF	TGTGCCATCAGCGAGCCCCCGGGCAGGGGGTACCAAGAGACCCAGTACTTC	many	TRBJ2-5	TRBV10-3	TRBD1
CASSPLTAPYGNTIYF	TGTGCCAGCAGTCCGCTGACAGCCCCTTACGGAAACACCATATATTTT	.	TRBJ1-3	TRBV27	.
CASSPDIYGYTF	TGTGCCAGTAGTCCAGACATTTATGGCTACACCTTC	many	TRBJ1-2	TRBV19	.
CASGRETQYF	TGTGCCAGCGGCCGGGAGACCCAGTACTTC	many	TRBJ2-5	TRBV28	.
CASRDLGGTNYGYTF	TGTGCCAGCAGGGACCTGGGGGGAACTAACTATGGCTACACCTTC	.	TRBJ1-2	TRBV6-1	.
CASSLSLLYSPLHF	TGTGCCAGCAGTTTATCCCTCTTATATTCACCCCTCCACTTT	.	TRBJ1-6	TRBV12-3/TRBV12-4	.
CASSNSDRGNIQYF	TGTGCCAGCAGTAATAGTGACAGGGGAAACATTCAGTACTTC	many	TRBJ2-4	TRBV12-3/TRBV12-4	TRBD1
CASSLLAGGLHEQYF	TGTGCCAGCAGCTTGCTAGCGGGGGGGCTCCACGAGCAGTACTTC	.	TRBJ2-7	TRBV7-9	TRBD2
CASSQEGGPRSPLHF	TGCGCCAGCAGCCAAGAAGGGGGGCCCAGATCACCCCTCCACTTT	.	TRBJ1-6	TRBV4-3	.
CSARKPGGLGNQPQHF	TGCAGTGCTAGGAAGCCCGGAGGTCTGGGAAATCAGCCCCAGCATTTT	.	TRBJ1-5	TRBV20-1	.
CASSLLVGGSEPQHF	TGTGCCAGCAGTTTATTGGTAGGGGGATCTGAGCCCCAGCATTTT	many	TRBJ1-5	TRBV12-3/TRBV12-4	.
CSLDEGYGYTF	TGCAGCCTTGACGAGGGCTATGGCTACACCTTC	many	TRBJ1-2	TRBV29-1	.
CASCSRFGDTQYF	TGTGCCAGCTGTTCTCGTTTTGGAGATACGCAGTATTTT	few	TRBJ2-3	TRBV7-3	.
CATSSSLGDTIYF	TGTGCCACCAGCAGCTCTCTCGGGGACACCATATATTTT	.	TRBJ1-3	TRBV15	.
CASSQDRDRGSEKLFF	TGTGCCAGCAGCCAAGATCGGGACAGGGGGAGTGAAAAACTGTTTTTT	many	TRBJ1-4	TRBV4-2	TRBD1
CASSDGANTEAFF	TGCGCCAGCAGCGACGGGGCCAACACTGAAGCTTTCTTT	many	TRBJ1-1	TRBV5-1	.
CASSSSTGLSYGYTF	TGTGCCAGCAGCTCCTCGACAGGCTTAAGCTATGGCTACACCTTC	few	TRBJ1-2	TRBV7-9	.
CSAAAGTRQYF	TGCAGTGCAGCAGCCGGGACTAGACAGTATTTT	few	TRBJ2-3	TRBV20-1	TRBD2
CASSLNLYNEQFF	TGTGCCAGCAGCTTGAACCTATACAATGAGCAGTTCTTC	many	TRBJ2-1	TRBV5-6	.
CASRQQMRQAETQYF	TGCGCCAGCAGGCAGCAGATGCGCCAAGCAGAGACCCAGTACTTC	.	TRBJ2-5	TRBV23-1	.
CSVVDGAVNEQFF	TGCAGTGTAGTGGACGGGGCGGTAAATGAGCAGTTCTTC	few	TRBJ2-1	TRBV20-1	.
CASSKGTGTPRSGQPQHF	TGTGCCAGCAGCAAAGGGACAGGGACGCCTCGCTCGGGTCAGCCCCAGCATTTT	.	TRBJ1-5	TRBV21-1	.
CSARGLGTNPGNTIYF	TGCAGTGCTAGAGGTCTGGGGACAAATCCTGGAAACACCATATATTTT	few	TRBJ1-3	TRBV20-1	.
CASSLQGATNQPQHF	TGTGCCAGCAGCCTACAGGGGGCAACTAATCAGCCCCAGCATTTT	many	TRBJ1-5	TRBV12-3/TRBV12-4	TRBD1
CASSLGYTSSYEQYF	TGCGCCAGCAGCTTGGGGTACACGAGCTCCTACGAGCAGTACTTC	few	TRBJ2-7	TRBV5-1	.
CASSHPLRQVYGYTF	TGTGCCAGCAGCCATCCGCTCCGACAGGTTTATGGCTACACCTTC	.	TRBJ1-2	TRBV7-9	.
CASRLGVAYGYTF	TGTGCCAGCAGGTTGGGGGTGGCCTATGGCTACACCTTC	.	TRBJ1-2	TRBV7-2	.
CASYTVPGSTDTQYF	TGCGCCAGCTATACTGTGCCGGGGAGCACAGATACGCAGTATTTT	.	TRBJ2-3	TRBV5-1	.
CASSSLGFSGYTF	TGTGCCAGCAGTTCGTTAGGGTTCAGCGGCTACACCTTC	many	TRBJ1-2	TRBV6-5	.
CASSPDAGGWETEAFF	TGTGCCAGCTCACCGGACGCAGGGGGCTGGGAGACTGAAGCTTTCTTT	few	TRBJ1-1	TRBV18	TRBD1
CASMGVRYGYTF	TGTGCCAGCATGGGGGTCCGCTATGGCTACACCTTC	.	TRBJ1-2	TRBV13	.
CASSRVGLGTEAFF	TGTGCCAGCAGCCGAGTCGGTTTGGGCACTGAAGCTTTCTTT	many	TRBJ1-1	TRBV11-2	.
CASSLALPLAGGPANEQFF	TGTGCCAGCAGTTTAGCCCTCCCACTAGCGGGGGGGCCGGCTAATGAGCAGTTCTTC	few	TRBJ2-1	TRBV12-3/TRBV12-4	TRBD2
CASSPPGQGGGTQYF	TGTGCCAGCAGCCCCCCGGGACAGGGCGGGGGGACCCAGTACTTC	few	TRBJ2-5	TRBV7-9	TRBD1
CASRKLDRGIYTEAFF	TGTGCCAGCAGGAAATTGGACAGGGGGATATATACTGAAGCTTTCTTT	few	TRBJ1-1	TRBV6-1	TRBD1
CASSLLVGGNQPQHF	TGTGCCAGCAGTTTACTGGTAGGGGGCAATCAGCCCCAGCATTTT	few	TRBJ1-5	TRBV12-3/TRBV12-4	.
CASSPVVLSGNTIYF	TGTGCCAGCTCACCAGTGGTCCTCTCTGGAAACACCATATATTTT	.	TRBJ1-3	TRBV18	.
CASAGQPNTEAFF	TGTGCCAGCGCCGGACAGCCGAACACTGAAGCTTTCTTT	few	TRBJ1-1	TRBV5-4	.
CASSPLAGGPETQYF	TGTGCCAGCAGCCCCCTAGCGGGGGGGCCGGAGACCCAGTACTTC	many	TRBJ2-5	TRBV4-2	TRBD2
CASSGAGDTDTQYF	TGTGCCAGCAGTGGAGCGGGAGACACAGATACGCAGTATTTT	.	TRBJ2-3	TRBV12-3/TRBV12-4	TRBD2
CASSLRQGRTEQYF	TGTGCCAGCAGCTTAAGACAGGGGAGGACCGAGCAGTACTTC	few	TRBJ2-7	TRBV11-2	TRBD1
CASSQDRGRNSPLHF	TGCGCCAGCAGCCAAGACAGGGGTCGTAATTCACCCCTCCACTTT	many	TRBJ1-6	TRBV4-3	.
CASSRIARGSGTGELFF	TGTGCCAGCAGTCGCATCGCGAGGGGGTCGGGCACCGGGGAGCTGTTTTTT	few	TRBJ2-2	TRBV6-1	.
CASSSVPAIANYGYTF	TGCGCCAGCAGCTCGGTTCCCGCGATAGCTAACTATGGCTACACCTTC	few	TRBJ1-2	TRBV5-1	.